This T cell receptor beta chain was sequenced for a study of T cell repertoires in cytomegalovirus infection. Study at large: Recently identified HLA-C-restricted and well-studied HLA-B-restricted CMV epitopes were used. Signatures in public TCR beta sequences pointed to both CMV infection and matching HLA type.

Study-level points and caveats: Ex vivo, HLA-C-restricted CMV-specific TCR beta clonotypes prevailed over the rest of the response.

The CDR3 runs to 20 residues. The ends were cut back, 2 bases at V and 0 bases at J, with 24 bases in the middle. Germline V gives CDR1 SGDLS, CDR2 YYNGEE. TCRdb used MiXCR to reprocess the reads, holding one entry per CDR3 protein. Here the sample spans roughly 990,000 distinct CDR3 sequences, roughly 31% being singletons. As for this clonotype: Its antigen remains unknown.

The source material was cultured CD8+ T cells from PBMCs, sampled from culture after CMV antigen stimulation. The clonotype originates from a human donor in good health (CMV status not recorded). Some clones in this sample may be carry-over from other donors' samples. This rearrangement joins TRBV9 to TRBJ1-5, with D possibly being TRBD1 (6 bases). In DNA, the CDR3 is TGTGCCAGCAGCGTTAGGCTCGGACGGAGGGGGGGAGATAGCAATCAGCCCCAGCATTTT. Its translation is CASSVRLGRRGGDSNQPQHF.